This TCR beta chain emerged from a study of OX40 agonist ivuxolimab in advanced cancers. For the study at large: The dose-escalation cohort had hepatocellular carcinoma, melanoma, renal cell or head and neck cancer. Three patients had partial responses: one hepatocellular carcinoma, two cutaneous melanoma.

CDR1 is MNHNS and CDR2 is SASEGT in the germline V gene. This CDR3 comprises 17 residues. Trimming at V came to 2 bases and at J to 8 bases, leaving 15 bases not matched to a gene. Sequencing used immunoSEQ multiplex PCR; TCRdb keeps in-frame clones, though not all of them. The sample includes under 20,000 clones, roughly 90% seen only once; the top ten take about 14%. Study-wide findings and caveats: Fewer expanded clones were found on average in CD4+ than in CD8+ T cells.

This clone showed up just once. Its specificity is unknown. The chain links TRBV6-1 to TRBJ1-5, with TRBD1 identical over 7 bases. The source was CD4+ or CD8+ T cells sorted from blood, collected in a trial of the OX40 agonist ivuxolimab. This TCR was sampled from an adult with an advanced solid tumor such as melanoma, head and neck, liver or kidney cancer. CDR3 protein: CASSEPTPADRAKPQHF. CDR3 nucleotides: TGTGCCAGCAGTGAACCAACCCCCGCCGACAGGGCGAAGCCCCAGCATTTT.